This T cell receptor beta chain was sequenced during a study of T-cell memory formation after mild COVID-19. One entry per CDR3 protein, called by TCRdb with MiXCR from the 5' RACE reads. In the table there are roughly 300,000 distinct CDR3 sequences, roughly 8.2% of which are singletons. The CDR3 consists of 16 residues. The V gene end was trimmed by 3 bases and the J gene end by 4 bases; junction bases not matched to a gene: 7. Per the germline V gene, CDR1 is KGHSH and CDR2 is LQKENI. The chain carries TRBV18 and TRBJ2-1; 9 bases align to TRBD2. This TCR was sampled from a man in his late teens or twenties who had mild COVID-19 (a few samples of this study predate the infection). Cell type and time point are not known. The material sequenced was PBMCs or a T cell subset sorted from them (not recorded which). The CDR3, as DNA: TGTGCCAGCTCACCGGCTCTAGCGGGGAATTACAATGAGCAGTTCTTC. It codes for CASSPALAGNYNEQFF.